The rows below give T cell receptor beta chains drawn from one sample of a study of regulatory T cells in long-lasting Graves disease. Via MiXCR, TCRdb re-called the multiplex PCR reads, giving one row per CDR3 protein. The data show approximately 250,000 distinct CDR3 sequences, with about 17% seen just once and over 20% held by the top ten. Sequences were derived from peripheral blood mononuclear cells (PBMCs), sampled at new diagnosis, from a patient treated with antithyroid drugs. Every receptor here comes from a female donor with Graves disease. CDR3s include the opening cysteine and the closing phenylalanine or tryptophan. A D gene is named only where the DNA matches it firmly. Not every row has a clone size; where given, it reads once, few, many or a size class.

d_call j_call clone_size v_call cdr3_aa cdr3_nt
- TRBJ1-2 many TRBV28 CASSYLDGDNYGYTF TGTGCCAGCAGTTACTTGGACGGGGATAACTATGGCTACACCTTC
- TRBJ1-6 many TRBV2 CASKVLDNSPLHF TGTGCCAGCAAGGTCCTAGATAATTCACCCCTCCACTTT
- TRBJ2-2 many TRBV24-1 CATSEWNGELFF TGTGCCACCAGTGAGTGGAACGGGGAGCTGTTTTTT
- TRBJ2-1 - TRBV6-2/TRBV6-3 CASSAEGDVYNEQFF TGTGCCAGCAGCGCAGAGGGTGATGTTTACAATGAGCAGTTCTTC
TRBD1 TRBJ1-2 many TRBV11-2 CASSGTGVDGYTF TGTGCCAGCAGCGGGACAGGGGTTGATGGCTACACCTTC
- TRBJ2-1 many TRBV6-2/TRBV6-3 CATLDSHREQFF TGTGCCACCTTGGACAGCCACAGGGAGCAGTTCTTC
TRBD1 TRBJ2-1 many TRBV20-1 CSAPAGTGGNEQFF TGCAGTGCCCCAGCGGGGACAGGGGGTAATGAGCAGTTCTTC
TRBD2 TRBJ2-7 - TRBV6-2/TRBV6-3 CAILSGRAGYEQYF TGTGCCATTCTGAGCGGGAGGGCCGGGTACGAGCAGTACTTC
TRBD1 TRBJ2-7 - TRBV3-1 CASSQGQGAREQYF TGTGCCAGCAGCCAAGGGCAGGGGGCGAGGGAGCAGTACTTC
TRBD2 TRBJ2-7 many TRBV2 CASRDGTSGGSEQYF TGTGCCAGCAGGGACGGGACTAGCGGTGGGAGCGAGCAGTACTTC
TRBD2 TRBJ2-5 many TRBV11-3 CASSPGLAGGGETQYF TGTGCCAGCAGCCCTGGACTAGCGGGAGGCGGAGAGACCCAGTACTTC
- TRBJ2-5 many TRBV19 CASSKRETQYF TGTGCCAGTAGTAAAAGGGAGACCCAGTACTTC
- TRBJ2-1 many TRBV29-1 CSVAGLYLNEQFF TGCAGCGTTGCAGGACTATACCTCAATGAGCAGTTCTTC
- TRBJ1-4 few TRBV4-1 CASSQAALTNEKLFF TGCGCCAGCAGCCAAGCGGCGCTAACTAATGAAAAACTGTTTTTT
- TRBJ1-2 many TRBV30 CAWSTGTFGYTF TGTGCCTGGAGCACAGGGACTTTCGGCTACACCTTC
TRBD1 TRBJ2-1 many TRBV20-1 CSARFPGQGAWNEQFF TGCAGTGCTAGATTCCCGGGACAGGGGGCGTGGAATGAGCAGTTCTTC
TRBD1 TRBJ2-7 few TRBV20-1 CSARPRDRGYEQYF TGCAGTGCTAGGCCCCGGGACAGGGGCTACGAGCAGTACTTC
- TRBJ1-5 - TRBV4-2 CASSQDGGTVNQPQHF TGTGCCAGCAGCCAAGATGGGGGAACAGTGAATCAGCCCCAGCATTTT
- TRBJ1-1 many TRBV20-1 CSARDLGSNTEAFF TGCAGTGCTAGAGATCTTGGCAGTAACACTGAAGCTTTCTTT
- TRBJ2-7 - TRBV11-2 CASSPGEPYEQYF TGTGCCAGCAGCCCGGGAGAGCCCTACGAGCAGTACTTC
TRBD1 TRBJ1-1 many TRBV19 CASSSRDRAIVSSTEAFF TGTGCCAGTAGTAGCCGGGACAGGGCAATAGTTTCGAGCACTGAAGCTTTCTTT
- TRBJ2-6 many TRBV12-5 CASGKYEWGSGANVLTF TGTGCTAGTGGTAAATATGAATGGGGCTCTGGGGCCAACGTCCTGACTTTC
TRBD2 TRBJ2-1 few TRBV4-3 CASSPRGAGGPGSYNEQFF TGCGCCAGCAGCCCACGGGGAGCGGGAGGGCCGGGATCCTACAATGAGCAGTTCTTC
- TRBJ1-5 - TRBV6-2/TRBV6-3 CASSSPGANQPQHF TGTGCCAGCTCCTCTCCGGGGGCTAATCAGCCCCAGCATTTT
- TRBJ1-3 - TRBV9 CASSVAGTGNTIYF TGTGCCAGCAGCGTAGCGGGGACTGGAAACACCATATATTTT
- TRBJ1-1 many TRBV2 CASSDGQGNTEAFF TGTGCCAGCAGTGACGGGCAGGGGAACACTGAAGCTTTCTTT
- TRBJ1-1 - TRBV11-2 CASSPYLEAEAFF TGTGCCAGCAGCCCTTATTTGGAAGCTGAAGCTTTCTTT
- TRBJ2-3 many TRBV11-2 CASSLDFASDTQYF TGTGCCAGCAGCTTAGATTTTGCGTCAGATACGCAGTATTTT
- TRBJ2-7 many TRBV29-1 CSVRFGGWNFEQYF TGCAGCGTTCGTTTTGGCGGCTGGAACTTCGAGCAGTACTTC
TRBD1 TRBJ2-4 - TRBV6-5 CASSYSGTAKKYF TGTGCCAGCAGTTACTCCGGGACAGCCAAGAAGTACTTC
- TRBJ2-1 - TRBV11-2 CASSLDLGDEQFF TGTGCCAGCAGCTTAGATCTTGGAGATGAGCAGTTCTTC
- TRBJ2-1 few TRBV20-1 CSVFGQSYNEQFF TGCAGTGTTTTCGGACAGAGCTACAATGAGCAGTTCTTC
- TRBJ1-1 many TRBV12-3/TRBV12-4 CASSSLPRSEAFF TGTGCCAGCAGTTCATTGCCCCGGTCTGAAGCTTTCTTT
- TRBJ2-1 many TRBV5-1 CASSLAVGQYNEQFF TGCGCCAGCAGCTTGGCGGTGGGCCAATACAATGAGCAGTTCTTC
- TRBJ2-7 many TRBV7-2 CASSLVSPLSYEQYF TGTGCCAGCAGCTTAGTCAGTCCCCTCTCCTACGAGCAGTACTTC
TRBD2 TRBJ2-1 few TRBV18 CASSPLAGGGTAYNEQFF TGTGCCAGCTCACCACTCGCGGGGGGAGGGACTGCCTACAATGAGCAGTTCTTC
TRBD2 TRBJ2-7 many TRBV7-9 CASSGTSSYSYEQYF TGTGCCAGCAGCGGGACTAGCAGTTACTCCTACGAGCAGTACTTC
TRBD1 TRBJ2-1 many TRBV14 CASSPPSLPETGFHEQFF TGTGCCAGCAGCCCCCCGTCCCTGCCCGAGACAGGGTTTCATGAGCAGTTCTTC
TRBD1 TRBJ1-3 many TRBV6-1 CASSLPGGGGNTIYF TGTGCCAGCAGTCTCCCAGGGGGAGGTGGAAACACCATATATTTT
TRBD1 TRBJ2-4 many TRBV29-1 CSAWDSRSKNIQYF TGCAGCGCCTGGGACAGTAGGTCGAAAAACATTCAGTACTTC
- TRBJ1-2 many TRBV30 CAWNEQNYGYTF TGTGCCTGGAATGAACAGAACTATGGCTACACCTTC